Listed here are 32 T cell receptor beta chains from one sample, sequenced in a study of Ad26.COV2.S vaccination and SARS-CoV-2 variants. Treatment defined: around 19 received Ad26.COV2.S at low or high dose, single or two shots; roughly five received placebo; per-sample allocation not given. The investigators took samples on day 63 after the first vaccine or placebo injection. Libraries were prepared by immunoSEQ multiplex PCR; TCRdb keeps only in-frame clonotypes and omits some of them. The sample includes roughly 300,000 clones, approximately 86% of them seen just once. The material sequenced was peripheral blood, taken in a trial of Ad26.COV2.S vaccine versus placebo. The receptors here all came from a person between 18 and 59 years old who received the Ad26.COV2.S COVID-19 vaccine or a placebo.

J is TRBJ1-1 and V is TRBV28; TRBD1 matches at 8 bases. Per the germline V gene, CDR1 is MDHEN and CDR2 is SYDVKM. J gave up 0 bases and V 5 bases, and 5 bases lay outside the gene matches. This CDR3 spans 15 amino acids. The CDR3 region has the DNA TGTGCCAGCAGTACTCCGGGACAGGTGAACACTGAAGCTTTCTTT. As protein: CASSTPGQVNTEAFF.

The rearrangement joins TRBV5-4 to TRBJ1-1; no clear D. Germline CDR1 and CDR2: SGHNT and YYREEE (reference sequence). V gave up 3 bases and J gave up 6 bases, with 6 bases separating them. The CDR3 totals 11 residues. For the CDR3, the DNA is TGTGCCAGCAGCTCCGACTCTGAAGCTTTCTTT. Translating gives CASSSDSEAFF.

The chain combines TRBV7-2 with TRBJ2-1; TRBD1 might be the D (6 bases). The CDR3 loop spans 14 amino acids. Germline V lookup: CDR1 SGHTA, CDR2 FQGNSA. The V gene lost 8 bases and the J gene lost 7 bases, with 18 bases spanning the gap. CDR3 coding DNA: TGTGCCAGCGGGACAATGGTGTTACGTAATGAGCAGTTCTTC. It is translated as CASGTMVLRNEQFF.

The genes are TRBV14 and TRBJ1-1; 7 nucleotides align to TRBD1. There are 14 residues in the CDR3. Germline V gene lookup returns CDR1 SGHDN and CDR2 FVKESK. Trimming removed 0 bases from V and 11 bases from J; junction bases left unmatched: 9. CDR3 sequence reads: CASSQDIDRVDAFF. In nucleotides, the CDR3 is TGTGCCAGCAGCCAAGATATAGACAGGGTTGATGCTTTCTTT.

The chain has TRBV14 and TRBJ1-1; D is uncertain. CDR1 is SGHDN and CDR2 is FVKESK in the germline V gene. Trimming took 1 base from V and 10 from J, leaving 13 bases between them. This CDR3 spans 13 amino acids. The CDR3 loop is CASSQVGTLGAFF. The CDR3 nucleotides read TGTGCCAGCAGCCAAGTGGGCACCCTGGGAGCTTTCTTT.

The chain has TRBV7-9 and TRBJ1-2; TRBD1 might be the D (5 bases). There are 13 residues in the CDR3. Germline V gene sequence: CDR1 SEHNR, CDR2 FQNEAQ (reference sequence). V was clipped by 1 base and J by 3 bases, with 6 bases between them. The CDR3 protein is CASSLGGDYGYTF. CDR3 DNA: TGTGCCAGCAGCTTAGGGGGGGACTATGGCTACACCTTC.

V gene TRBV19 combines with J gene TRBJ1-1; no firm D call. The V gene lost 5 bases and the J gene lost 0 bases, with 10 bases spanning the gap. This CDR3 is built from 14 residues. Looked up from germline, CDR1 is LNHDA and CDR2 is SQIVND (reference sequence). The CDR3 bases are TGTGCCAGTAGTTCGAAGTTTATGAACACTGAAGCTTTCTTT. This encodes CASSSKFMNTEAFF.

This clone appeared once. The V and J genes are TRBV27 and TRBJ1-6; 7 positions agree with TRBD1. V gave up 7 bases and J gave up 6 bases; unmatched junction bases: 12. The V gene's germline CDR1 is MNHEY and CDR2 SMNVEV (reference sequence). The CDR3 has 16 amino acids. The CDR3 bases are TGTGCCAGCACTCACGGTCCGGGACAGCTTAATTCACCCCTCCACTTT. It codes for CASTHGPGQLNSPLHF.

This rearrangement joins TRBV28 to TRBJ1-3; TRBD1 is a possible D gene (6 bases). Germline CDR1 is MDHEN and CDR2 is SYDVKM. The CDR3 has 16 amino acids. V was trimmed by 2 bases and J by 3 bases, leaving 14 bases between them. The CDR3 protein is CASSLPQTGYGNTIYF. The CDR3 nucleotides read TGTGCCAGCAGTTTACCCCAAACAGGGTATGGAAACACCATATATTTT.

The chain recombines TRBV28 with TRBJ1-2; D remains unclear. Germline V gene data show CDR1 as MDHEN and CDR2 as SYDVKM. V lost 8 bases, J lost 5 bases, and 9 bases lay in between. The CDR3 has 11 amino acids. The chain's CDR3 is CASAGFYGYTF. The CDR3 coding sequence is TGTGCCAGCGCCGGGTTTTATGGCTACACCTTC.

This clone was seen only a few times. The V gene is TRBV5-4, the J gene TRBJ1-2; TRBD1 agrees at 8 bases. The length of the CDR3 is 13 residues. The germline V gene encodes CDR1 SGHNT and CDR2 YYREEE (reference sequence). J gave up 3 bases and V 4 bases, and 2 bases lay outside the gene matches. CDR3 nucleotide sequence: TGTGCCAGCAGCCAGGGACAGGACTATGGCTACACCTTC. Its protein is CASSQGQDYGYTF.

The chain is built from TRBV10-1 and TRBJ2-2; D call uncertain. The length of the CDR3 is 12 residues. The germline V gene has CDR1 WNHNN and CDR2 SYGVQD (reference sequence). V dropped 6 bases and J dropped 0 bases, with 2 bases sitting between them. CDR3 sequence: CASRANTGELFF. The CDR3 coding sequence is TGCGCCAGCAGGGCGAACACCGGGGAGCTGTTTTTT.

The chain links TRBV3-1 (or the pseudogene TRBV3-2) to TRBJ2-7, with unresolved D. V lost 4 bases and J 3 bases, leaving 13 bases between the germline ends. This CDR3 is 14 amino acids long. The germline V gene has CDR1 LGHDT and CDR2 YNNKEL (reference sequence). CDR3 nucleotide sequence: TGTGCCAGCAGCCTTTGGACCCTAAGCTACGAGCAGTACTTC. Translated, it gives CASSLWTLSYEQYF.

The V and J genes are TRBV18 and TRBJ1-1; 7 nucleotides agree with TRBD1. The CDR3 contains 17 residues. V was clipped by 2 bases and J by 4 bases; unmatched bases: 13. Germline loops: CDR1 KGHSH, CDR2 LQKENI. Here the CDR3 reads CASSPIGGGSIGTEAFF. The DNA of the CDR3 is TGTGCCAGCTCACCAATCGGAGGGGGCTCGATCGGCACTGAAGCTTTCTTT.

The genes are TRBV28 and TRBJ2-2, with 7 bases lining up with TRBD1. The CDR3 is 15 amino acids. V lost 5 bases to trimming and J lost 6 bases; unmatched junction nucleotides: 9. Germline values: CDR1 MDHEN, CDR2 SYDVKM. Written as DNA, the CDR3 is TGTGCCAGCAGTGCCCTACAGGGGAGAGCCGGGGAGCTGTTTTTT. Translated: CASSALQGRAGELFF.

This clone was seen a single time. The chain carries TRBV28 and TRBJ2-7, with 7 bases identical to TRBD1. This CDR3 comprises 12 residues. With 8 bases clipped from V and 2 bases from J, the junction kept 3 bases outside the gene matches. Germline V gene lookup returns CDR1 MDHEN and CDR2 SYDVKM. The CDR3: CASGTAPYEQYF. The CDR3 bases are TGTGCCAGCGGGACAGCTCCCTACGAGCAGTACTTC.

This clone was seen once. The chain has TRBV7-9 and TRBJ2-1; the match to TRBD2 covers 7 bases. Germline V lookup: CDR1 SEHNR, CDR2 FQNEAQ (reference sequence). Unmatched junction bases numbered 14, after V lost 5 bases and J lost 4 bases. The CDR3 runs to 17 residues. The DNA of the CDR3 is TGTGCCAGCAGCCCCCCGTCTGGGAGGGCGGGTTACAATGAGCAGTTCTTC. Its translation: CASSPPSGRAGYNEQFF.

The V call is TRBV6-4, the J call TRBJ2-1; 8 bases line up with TRBD2. The CDR3 has 15 amino acids. Germline loops: CDR1 MRHNA, CDR2 SNTAGT. Trimming cost V 6 bases and J 3 bases; bases outside gene matches: 7. In DNA form, the CDR3 reads TGTGCCAGCAGCCGCCTAGCGGGCTTCTACAATGAGCAGTTCTTC. Protein: CASSRLAGFYNEQFF.

The rearrangement uses TRBV28 and TRBJ1-4; TRBD1 agrees at 7 bases. With 6 bases clipped from V and 6 bases from J, the junction kept 10 bases outside the gene matches. CDR1 is MDHEN and CDR2 is SYDVKM in the germline V gene. CDR3 size: 15 residues. The CDR3 DNA follows: TGTGCCAGCAGCCCCTCTCACAGGGGTGATGAAAAACTGTTTTTT. Protein: CASSPSHRGDEKLFF.

The chain has TRBV28 and TRBJ2-1; D may match TRBD1 or TRBD2 (7 bases each). Germline V CDR1 and CDR2: MDHEN, SYDVKM. With 7 bases removed from V and 4 bases from J, the gap between germline ends came to 20 bases. The CDR3 extends over 16 amino acids. Here the CDR3 reads CASTQGGGPEYNEQFF. CDR3 DNA: TGTGCCAGCACCCAGGGGGGAGGGCCGGAGTACAATGAGCAGTTCTTC.

The rearrangement joins TRBV19 to TRBJ2-7; 13 nucleotides match TRBD2. In germline, CDR1 is LNHDA, CDR2 SQIVND (reference sequence). The CDR3 is made up of 19 amino acids. Unmatched junction bases numbered 13, after V lost 5 bases and J lost 0 bases. The CDR3 DNA follows: TGTGCCAGTAGTCTGCGACTAGCGGGAGGCCCCACGAGCTCCTACGAGCAGTACTTC. Amino acid sequence: CASSLRLAGGPTSSYEQYF.

In this sample, this clone turned up once. The CDR3, as DNA: TGTGCCAGCAGTTCCCGACAGGGGGAGGCTAAGGTCTACGAGCAGTACTTC. Translating it yields CASSSRQGEAKVYEQYF. V gene TRBV27 combines with J gene TRBJ2-7; TRBD1 agrees at 9 bases. Trimming cost V 4 bases and J 3 bases; bases outside gene matches: 13. The CDR3 covers 17 residues. Looked up from germline, CDR1 is MNHEY and CDR2 is SMNVEV (reference sequence).

This clone was seen only a few times. The DNA for the CDR3 is TGCGCCAGCAGCCAAGATAACCTCGATCAGCCCCAGCATTTT. Amino acids: CASSQDNLDQPQHF. V usage is TRBV4-1 and J usage is TRBJ1-5; no clear D gene. The CDR3 is made up of 14 amino acids. The V end was cut by 0 bases, the J end by 5 bases, with 8 bases between. The germline V gene has CDR1 MGHRA and CDR2 YSYEKL.

The chain couples TRBV2 to TRBJ2-1; tentative D call: TRBD1 (6 bases). This CDR3 region has 14 residues. Germline V lookup: CDR1 SNHLY, CDR2 FYNNEI. Between the trimmed V and J ends, which lost 6 bases and 6 bases, there was a span of 15 bases. In DNA, the CDR3 is TGTGCCAGCAGATTACAGGGACGGGGCAATGAGCAGTTCTTC. This translates into CASRLQGRGNEQFF.

This chain connects TRBV9 to TRBJ2-3; D is unclear. CDR1 and CDR2 (germline): SGDLS, YYNGEE. The CDR3 is 16 amino acids. The germline V and J ends were trimmed by 0 bases and 3 bases, with 14 bases remaining between them. The CDR3 reads CASSVALSDRTDTQYF. The DNA for the CDR3 is TGTGCCAGCAGCGTAGCCCTCTCCGACCGGACAGATACGCAGTATTTT.

This clone has only one observation. CDR3 in DNA: TGTGCCAGCAGTTTCGGACTAGCGGGAGGTAATGAGCAGTTCTTC. Residues: CASSFGLAGGNEQFF. V is TRBV28 and J is TRBJ2-1; 14 nucleotides agree with TRBD2. V trimming: 3 bases; J trimming: 7 bases; junction bases outside the gene matches: 2. The CDR3 runs 15 residues. Per germline, CDR1 MDHEN and CDR2 SYDVKM. Together with reference TRBV28 and TRBJ2-1, the CDR3 gives the full variable domain: DVKVTQSSRYLVKRTGEKVFLECVQDMDHENMFWYRQDPGLGLRLIYFSYDVKMKEKGDIPEGYSVSREKKERFSLILESASTNQTSMYLCASSFGLAGGNEQFFGPGTRLTVL.

V gene TRBV7-2 combines with J gene TRBJ2-7, with 9 bases fitting TRBD1. CDR1 is SGHTA, CDR2 FQGNSA, per germline. The junction had 5 bases not matched to a gene; V was cut back by 3 bases and J by 5 bases. The CDR3 loop spans 14 amino acids. The CDR3 DNA sequence: TGTGCCAGCAGCTTCCCGGGACAGGGTCACGAGCAGTACTTC. It encodes CASSFPGQGHEQYF.

The sample holds one count of this clone. The chain recombines TRBV12-3 or TRBV12-4 with TRBJ1-2; D call uncertain. The V gene lost 1 base and the J gene lost 0 bases, with 3 bases spanning the gap. The CDR3 extends over 13 amino acids. CDR3 amino acids: CASSLGANYGYTF. CDR3 coding DNA: TGTGCCAGCAGTTTAGGAGCTAACTATGGCTACACCTTC.

V and J are TRBV21-1 and TRBJ1-5; the DNA was not used to check the table's D call, TRBD1. TRBV21-1 is a pseudogene segment. The CDR3 spans 14 residues. The DNA of the CDR3 is TGTGCCAGCAACCCGGGACAGGGGGATCAGCCCCAGCATTTT. It encodes CASNPGQGDQPQHF.

The V gene is TRBV5-1, the J gene TRBJ1-2, with D uncertain. The CDR3 is made up of 15 amino acids. Germline V gene data show CDR1 as SGHRS and CDR2 as YFSETQ. Trimming took off 1 base at V and 4 bases at J, with 14 bases between the two ends. The CDR3 spells CASSLLTDNLYGYTF. The CDR3 DNA reads TGCGCCAGCAGCTTGTTAACAGATAATCTCTATGGCTACACCTTC.

The CDR3 sequence: CASEDSGNEKLFF. CDR3 DNA: TGTGCCAGTGAGGACAGTGGTAATGAAAAACTGTTTTTT. This chain links TRBV6-5 with TRBJ1-4; possible D gene TRBD1, 6 bases. Germline V gene data show CDR1 as MNHEY and CDR2 as SVGAGI. V lost 9 bases and J 4 bases, leaving 12 bases between the germline ends. The CDR3 length is 13 residues.

The V call is TRBV30, the J call TRBJ1-5, with D maybe TRBD1 (5 bases). Looked up from germline, CDR1 is GTSNPN and CDR2 is SVGIG (reference sequence). This CDR3 is 13 amino acids long. Trimming pared 2 bases from V and 4 bases from J, leaving 9 bases between. CDR3 coding DNA: TGTGCCTGGAGTCTACGGGGGAATCAGCCCCAGCATTTT. Translating gives CAWSLRGNQPQHF.